Each of the 12 T cell receptor beta chains below was sequenced from the same sample in a study of blood T cell repertoires in COVID-19. Libraries were prepared by immunoSEQ multiplex PCR; TCRdb keeps only in-frame clonotypes and omits some of them. Counted here are hundreds of thousands of clones, 86% occurring once; the ten biggest clones make up roughly 2%. Sequencing was performed on PBMCs or T cells enriched from blood (not recorded which). These receptors all come from a woman aged 45-65 years who had recovered from COVID-19.

This chain links TRBV4-2 with TRBJ2-7; TRBD2 matches at 11 bases. V was clipped by 4 bases and J by 5 bases; unmatched bases: 7. Germline lookup yields CDR1 LGHNA and CDR2 YNFKEQ. The CDR3 loop spans 15 amino acids. In DNA, the CDR3 is TGTGCCAGCAGCCGATCGACTAGCGGGGCGGACGAGCAGTACTTC. This gives the protein CASSRSTSGADEQYF.

This clone has just one count. The rearrangement links TRBV4-3 to TRBJ2-3, with TRBD2 identical over 9 bases. This CDR3 has 14 residues. After removal of 0 bases from V and 10 bases from J, the junction contained 5 bases not matched to a gene. CDR1 is LGHNA and CDR2 is YSLEER in the germline V gene. This CDR3 is CASSQDGLALSQYF. Here the CDR3 DNA reads TGCGCCAGCAGCCAAGACGGACTAGCGCTTTCGCAGTATTTT.

V usage is TRBV30 and J usage is TRBJ1-2; D gene uncertain. The germline V and J ends were trimmed by 3 bases and 5 bases, with 13 bases remaining between them. The CDR3 totals 13 residues. Germline CDR1 reads GTSNPN; CDR2 reads SVGIG (reference sequence). DNA for the CDR3: TGTGCCTGGAGGTCCCCCCAGGAATATGGCTACACCTTC. Encoded protein: CAWRSPQEYGYTF.

This chain joins TRBV12-3 or TRBV12-4 and TRBJ1-1; the D is unclear. Trimming pared 8 bases from V and 0 bases from J, leaving 7 bases between. The CDR3 has 12 amino acids. CDR3 in DNA: TGTGCCAGCTTTAGCGTGAACACTGAAGCTTTCTTT. The encoded protein is CASFSVNTEAFF.

This chain links TRBV7-6 with TRBJ2-7, with 8 positions matching TRBD1. J was trimmed by 0 bases and V by 1 base; bases with no gene match: 2. The CDR3 covers 15 residues. Per the germline V gene, CDR1 is SGHVS and CDR2 is FNYEAQ. The CDR3 region has the DNA TGTGCCAGCAGCTTAGGGACAGGGATCTCCTACGAGCAGTACTTC. Encoded protein: CASSLGTGISYEQYF. The full variable domain, completed using reference TRBV7-6 and TRBJ2-7, is GAGVSQSPRYKVTKRGQDVALRCDPISGHVSLYWYRQALGQGPEFLTYFNYEAQQDKSGLPNDRFSAERPEGSISTLTIQRTEQRDSAMYRCASSLGTGISYEQYFGPGTRLTVT.

CDR3 sequence (DNA): TGTGCCAGCAGCCAATTTCAGACAGGGGGCGTTGAAAAACTGTTTTTT. Encoded protein: CASSQFQTGGVEKLFF. The chain couples TRBV4-2 to TRBJ1-4; 10 bases map to TRBD1. Germline CDR1 reads LGHNA; CDR2 reads YNFKEQ. J gave up 7 bases and V 2 bases, and 7 bases lay outside the gene matches. This CDR3 region has 16 residues.

The V and J genes are TRBV2 and TRBJ2-2; TRBD2 agrees at 7 bases. Germline V gives CDR1 SNHLY, CDR2 FYNNEI. The V segment lost 6 bases and the J segment 10 bases; nucleotides outside the gene matches: 14. The CDR3 spans 15 residues. The CDR3 nucleotides are TGTGCCAGCAGAATTGCGGGGGTAAAATCGGAGGAGCTGTTTTTT. Translated: CASRIAGVKSEELFF.

This clone showed up just once. This chain connects TRBV7-8 to TRBJ1-1, with a tentative D call TRBD1 (6 bases). The germline CDR1 and CDR2 sequences are SGHVS and FQNEAQ. CDR3 length: 15 residues. Trimming cost V 5 bases and J 0 bases, with 13 bases left between them. CDR3 DNA: TGTGCCAGCAGCCCCGACAGGTTCATGAACACTGAAGCTTTCTTT. Translation: CASSPDRFMNTEAFF.

A note on this clone: The same CDR3 is also encoded by other DNA sequences in this sample. The V and J genes are TRBV11-2 and TRBJ1-2, with 9 positions matching TRBD1. There are 13 residues in the CDR3. Losses at the gene ends were 5 bases for V and 5 bases for J; bases not matched to a gene: 3. Germline V gene sequence: CDR1 SGHAT, CDR2 FQNNGV. The CDR3 region is CASSDRGGYGYTF. CDR3 in DNA: TGTGCCAGCAGCGACAGGGGGGGATATGGCTACACCTTC.

This clone came up a few times. The chain carries TRBV11-3 and TRBJ1-4; TRBD1 is a possible D gene (5 bases). Looked up from germline, CDR1 is SGHNT and CDR2 is YENEEA. Trimming took off 2 bases at V and 7 bases at J, with 17 bases between the two ends. This CDR3 spans 16 amino acids. The DNA for the CDR3 is TGTGCCAGCAGCTTAACCTCCGGGACTATGGGTGAAAAACTGTTTTTT. Its translation: CASSLTSGTMGEKLFF.

CDR3 protein: CASSKNSAPGQPYNEQFF. CDR3 nucleotides: TGTGCCAGCAGCAAAAATTCCGCACCTGGACAGCCCTACAATGAGCAGTTCTTC. This chain joins TRBV21-1 and TRBJ2-1; the table's D call, TRBD1, was not checked against the DNA. TRBV21-1 is reported as a pseudogene. CDR3 length: 18 amino acids.

The chain has TRBV2 and TRBJ1-2; D unclear. Trimming took 11 bases from V and 4 from J, leaving 14 bases between them. The CDR3 is 12 amino acids. The germline gives CDR1 SNHLY, CDR2 FYNNEI. CDR3 sequence: CARGELSYGYTF. CDR3 bases: TGTGCCCGCGGGGAGTTATCCTATGGCTACACCTTC.